Sequencing of this TCR beta chain was carried out in a study of T-cell reconstitution after alpha-beta-depleted transplantation in children. Study-level points and caveats: Diversity and T-cell counts at one year after transplant derived mostly from new T cells. At around two months after transplant, the alpha-beta T cells were reportedly derived from several hundred expanded clones that came from non-depleted graft cells. High day-60 TCRbeta diversity in some patients came from surviving recipient T cells and thymic progenitors.

Germline CDR1 is SEHNR and CDR2 is FQNEAQ (reference sequence). V lost 2 bases and J lost 11; bases outside the gene matches: 2. The CDR3 totals 12 residues. This clonotype showed up many times. No antigen is known for it. Construction of the TCRbeta library involved unique molecular identifiers. TCRdb recomputed calls from the PCR reads with MiXCR, one row per CDR3 protein. The repertoire includes hundreds of thousands of distinct CDR3 sequences, 10% to 15% of them detected once, and over 2% sits in the top ten. This receptor was taken from a male patient aged 5 to 17 who had a stem cell transplant for acute myeloid leukemia, so the T cells may come from the graft donor. Sequenced material: PBMCs, mostly from graft donor cells, taken 360 days after TCRalphabeta/CD19-depleted stem cell transplant. This chain uses TRBV7-9 with TRBJ2-3; the match to TRBD2 covers 9 bases. CDR3 bases: TGTGCCAGCAGCTTACAACTAGCGGGGCAGTATTTT. Its protein product is CASSLQLAGQYF. The variable domain in full, completed from reference TRBV7-9 and TRBJ2-3, reads DTGVSQNPRHKITKRGQNVTFRCDPISEHNRLYWYRQTLGQGPEFLTYFQNEAQLEKSRLLSDRFSAERPKGSFSTLEIQRTEQGDSAMYLCASSLQLAGQYFGPGTRLTVL.